These 25 T cell receptor beta chains originate from one sample sequenced in a study of spatial heterogeneity in lung cancer. TCRdb redid the calling of the 5' RACE reads with MiXCR, one entry per CDR3 protein. The table includes approximately 15,000 distinct CDR3 sequences, 3.6% detected once. Time point defined: sample taken at primary tumor resection. The specimen was normal lung tissue next to the tumor, collected at surgery. The origin of the receptors is a male donor with early-stage non-small cell lung cancer.

There are many counts of this clonotype. The size of this beta chain means little, since it is a stray read in a library made for alpha chains. The gene calls are TRBV14 and TRBJ1-2; D uncertain. Trimming took off 1 base at V and 5 bases at J, with 8 bases between the two ends. Germline V gene data show CDR1 as SGHDN and CDR2 as FVKESK. This CDR3 spans 13 amino acids. CDR3 nucleotides: TGTGCCAGCAGCCAAGGGACCGGATATGGCTACACCTTC. Residues: CASSQGTGYGYTF.

This clonotype was found many times. A library made for alpha chains picked up this beta chain off target, so its size means little. The J gene is TRBJ2-1, the V gene TRBV20-1; D is perhaps TRBD2 (6 bases). Germline V lookup: CDR1 DFQATT, CDR2 SNEGSKA (reference sequence). The V end lost 4 bases, the J end lost 8 bases, and 15 bases lay between the germline ends. The CDR3 runs to 13 residues. In DNA form, the CDR3 reads TGCAGTGCTAAGGAGGGAGGATGGGATGAGCAGTTCTTC. It translates to CSAKEGGWDEQFF.

This clonotype showed up many times. The library was designed around alpha chains, so this beta chain is a stray read whose abundance carries little weight. The chain carries TRBV6-6 and TRBJ2-7; TRBD1 matches at 9 bases. Looked up from germline, CDR1 is MNHNY and CDR2 is SVGAGI (reference sequence). With 2 bases clipped from V and 4 bases from J, the junction kept 3 bases outside the gene matches. The CDR3 is 14 amino acids. The CDR3 protein is CASSYEQGAYEQYF. The CDR3 DNA reads as TGTGCCAGCAGTTACGAACAGGGGGCGTACGAGCAGTACTTC.

This clonotype qualifies as medium-sized. This beta chain is a stray read from a library made for alpha chains; its abundance is not meaningful. The gene calls are TRBV5-1 and TRBJ2-2; D remains unclear. Germline CDR1 and CDR2: SGHRS and YFSETQ. The CDR3 length is 13 residues. The V end lost 0 bases, the J end lost 4 bases, and 4 bases lay between the germline ends. The CDR3 loop reads CASSLGITGELFF. Written as DNA, the CDR3 is TGCGCCAGCAGCTTGGGAATCACCGGGGAGCTGTTTTTT.

This clonotype was seen many times. This beta chain is a stray sequence in a library constructed for alpha chains; its clone size is not meaningful. The chain has TRBV11-2 and TRBJ2-7; 7 positions match TRBD2. In germline, CDR1 is SGHAT, CDR2 FQNNGV. This CDR3 has 14 residues. V was clipped by 2 bases and J by 2 bases; unmatched bases: 3. In DNA form, the CDR3 reads TGTGCCAGCAGCTTATTTCGGGGGGCCTACGAGCAGTACTTC. This encodes CASSLFRGAYEQYF.

In this sample, this clonotype turned up many times. This beta chain is an off-target read within a library intended for alpha chains, so its frequency means little. The J gene is TRBJ2-7, the V gene TRBV12-3 or TRBV12-4; a possible D gene is TRBD2 (5 bases). This CDR3 region has 14 residues. V shed 4 bases and J shed 3 bases, with 13 bases lying between them. The CDR3 DNA sequence: TGTGCCAGCAGTTCACGGGGTGGGGACTACGAGCAGTACTTC. Translated: CASSSRGGDYEQYF.

The table lists this clonotype with many counts. Because the library targeted alpha chains, this beta chain is an off-target read whose size means little. The chain recombines TRBV12-5 with TRBJ2-2, with no clear D. The V gene's germline CDR1 is LGHNT and CDR2 FRNRAP. CDR3 size: 11 residues. V lost 6 bases and J 4 bases, leaving 3 bases between the germline ends. CDR3: CASGRTGELFF. As DNA, the CDR3 is TGTGCTAGTGGCCGCACCGGGGAGCTGTTTTTT. Full variable domain (outside the CDR3, taken from reference TRBV12-5 and TRBJ2-2): DARVTQTPRHKVTEMGQEVTMRCQPILGHNTVFWYRQTMMQGLELLAYFRNRAPLDDSGMPKDRFSAEMPDATLATLKIQPSEPRDSAVYFCASGRTGELFFGEGSRLTVL.

This clonotype was observed many times. Because the library targeted alpha chains, this beta chain is an off-target read whose size means little. The chain uses TRBV6-5 and TRBJ2-7; 8 nucleotides align to TRBD1. Germline CDR1 MNHEY, CDR2 SVGAGI. This CDR3 has 14 residues. V lost 6 bases, J lost 7 bases, and 11 bases stayed unmatched. Here the CDR3 DNA reads TGTGCCAGCAGAAACGTGGACAGGGTGGGGGAGCAGTACTTC. Its translation is CASRNVDRVGEQYF.

This clonotype is judged medium-sized (0.01 to 0.1%). Little can be read into the size of this beta chain, an off-target read in a library designed for alpha chains. The chain is built from TRBV29-1 and TRBJ2-5; TRBD2 matches 10 bases. Germline assignment: CDR1 SQVTM and CDR2 ANQGSEA. Trimming cost V 4 bases and J 4 bases; bases outside gene matches: 9. The CDR3 contains 15 residues. Here the CDR3 reads CSVAFSSGSSETQYF. For the CDR3, the DNA is TGCAGCGTTGCTTTCTCTAGCGGGAGCTCAGAGACCCAGTACTTC.

This clonotype occurred many times. For a library built for alpha chains, this beta chain is a stray read; little rests on its size. V usage is TRBV29-1 and J usage is TRBJ2-3; 8 bases fit TRBD1. The CDR3 sequence is 16 residues long. The V segment lost 0 bases and the J segment 1 base; nucleotides outside the gene matches: 6. Germline V gene sequence: CDR1 SQVTM, CDR2 ANQGSEA. The CDR3 nucleotides read TGCAGCGTTGAAGATCGGACAGGGTCTCGCACAGATACGCAGTATTTT. It yields the protein CSVEDRTGSRTDTQYF.

This clonotype was detected ten times or more. This beta chain appears as a stray read in a library generated for alpha chains; its size is not informative. The rearrangement joins TRBV12-3 or TRBV12-4 to TRBJ1-6, with TRBD1 matching 7 bases. CDR3 length: 16 amino acids. V shed 7 bases, J shed 0 bases, and the junction held 6 bases outside the gene matches. In nucleotides, the CDR3 is TGTGCCAGCATCATGACAGGGAGCTCCTATAATTCACCCCTCCACTTT. Its translation: CASIMTGSSYNSPLHF.

This clonotype was detected ten times or more. This beta chain is an off-target read within a library intended for alpha chains, so its frequency means little. V is TRBV9 and J is TRBJ1-5, with no clear D. The CDR3 spans 13 residues. The ends were cut back, 4 bases at V and 5 bases at J, with 10 bases in the middle. Per germline, CDR1 SGDLS and CDR2 YYNGEE. In DNA form, the CDR3 reads TGTGCCAGCAGCTCCGCGATCGATCAGCCCCAGCATTTT. This translates into CASSSAIDQPQHF. The variable domain in full, completed from reference TRBV9 and TRBJ1-5, reads DSGVTQTPKHLITATGQRVTLRCSPRSGDLSVYWYQQSLDQGLQFLIQYYNGEERAKGNILERFSAQQFPDLHSELNLSSLELGDSALYFCASSSAIDQPQHFGDGTRLSIL.

This clonotype occurred many times. As an off-target read in a library built for alpha chains, this beta chain has a frequency of little significance. The genes are TRBV20-1 and TRBJ2-3, with a possible D match to TRBD1 (6 bases). The CDR3 covers 17 residues. V lost 8 bases to trimming and J lost 0 bases, with 24 bases between them. CDR1 is DFQATT and CDR2 is SNEGSKA in the germline V gene (reference sequence). CDR3 bases: TGCAGTCCAACCGGACGAAGACAGGACTCTAGCACAGATACGCAGTATTTT. Its translation: CSPTGRRQDSSTDTQYF.

With respect to this clonotype: Since it is a stray read in a library aimed at alpha chains, this beta chain has a size that is not meaningful. The chain carries TRBV10-3 and TRBJ2-4; 8 bases align to TRBD1. From germline, CDR1 is ENHRY and CDR2 SYGVKD. The trim removed 2 bases at V and 9 bases at J, leaving 9 bases unmatched. The CDR3 totals 15 residues. The CDR3 sequence is CAISETPGGWGIQYF. The CDR3 DNA is TGTGCCATCAGTGAGACCCCAGGGGGCTGGGGCATTCAGTACTTC.

In its sample, this clonotype ranks as medium-sized (0.01 to 0.1%). This beta chain lies outside the target of a library built for alpha chains; its clone size means little. This chain links TRBV10-3 with TRBJ1-3, with D unresolved. The CDR3 consists of 12 residues. In germline, CDR1 is ENHRY, CDR2 SYGVKD. The germline V and J ends were trimmed by 4 bases and 4 bases, with 5 bases remaining between them. The CDR3 bases are TGTGCCATCAGTGCCACCGGAAACACCATATATTTT. It codes for CAISATGNTIYF.

As regards this clonotype: For a library built for alpha chains, this beta chain is a stray read; little rests on its size. The genes are TRBV4-1 and TRBJ2-5; D is undetermined. V lost 0 bases to trimming and J lost 5 bases, with 16 bases between them. The germline V gene has CDR1 MGHRA and CDR2 YSYEKL. This CDR3 comprises 16 residues. The CDR3 DNA is TGCGCCAGCAGCCAAGATGGAGACCCCAGGTTTGAGACCCAGTACTTC. Protein: CASSQDGDPRFETQYF.

This clonotype was seen many times. This beta chain is a stray sequence in a library constructed for alpha chains; its clone size is not meaningful. V usage is TRBV6-6 and J usage is TRBJ2-1, with TRBD2 matching 7 bases. CDR1 is MNHNY, CDR2 SVGAGI, per germline (reference sequence). The CDR3 spans 14 residues. After removal of 0 bases from V and 14 bases from J, the junction contained 10 bases not matched to a gene. CDR3: CASSYSSPAGDEFF. The CDR3 nucleotides are TGTGCCAGCAGTTACTCAAGTCCTGCGGGGGATGAGTTCTTC.

This clonotype was found many times. The size of this beta chain means little, since it is a stray read in a library made for alpha chains. V gene TRBV10-3 combines with J gene TRBJ1-1; a possible D gene is TRBD1 (5 bases). The length of the CDR3 is 13 residues. V was shortened by 0 bases and J by 5 bases, with 7 bases between the two germline ends. CDR1 and CDR2 from the germline V gene are ENHRY and SYGVKD. CDR3 DNA: TGTGCCATCAGTGAGTCTGCAGGGACTGAAGCTTTCTTT. Protein sequence: CAISESAGTEAFF.

This clonotype appeared many times. This beta chain is a stray sequence in a library constructed for alpha chains; its clone size is not meaningful. The chain joins TRBV4-1 to TRBJ1-2, with D maybe TRBD1 (6 bases). Per the germline V gene, CDR1 is MGHRA and CDR2 is YSYEKL. The CDR3 covers 12 residues. The V end lost 6 bases, the J end lost 3 bases, and 8 bases lay between the germline ends. CDR3 amino acids: CASRGGDYGYTF. The CDR3 DNA sequence: TGCGCCAGCAGGGGGGGCGACTATGGCTACACCTTC.

At least ten counts were recorded for this clonotype. This beta chain represents an off-target read in a library built for alpha chains; its size is of limited meaning. This chain links TRBV10-1 with TRBJ2-1; 11 nucleotides line up with TRBD2. The CDR3 has 15 residues. The germline V gene has CDR1 WNHNN and CDR2 SYGVQD (reference sequence). V was clipped by 3 bases and J by 4 bases; unmatched bases: 2. CDR3 in amino acids: CASSDTSGGYNEQFF. The CDR3 DNA reads TGCGCCAGCAGTGATACTAGCGGGGGTTACAATGAGCAGTTCTTC.

Within the sample, this clonotype is medium-sized. The size of this beta chain means little, since it is a stray read in a library made for alpha chains. This chain links TRBV3-1 with TRBJ2-7; D remains unclear. Between the trimmed V and J ends, which lost 4 bases and 4 bases, there was a span of 5 bases. The CDR3 consists of 11 residues. Germline CDR1 is LGHDT and CDR2 is YNNKEL (reference sequence). As DNA, the CDR3 is TGTGCCAGCAGCCGTGGATACGAGCAGTACTTC. Its protein product is CASSRGYEQYF.

This clonotype was seen ten or more times. This beta chain was picked up by a library intended for alpha chains and is off target, so its count carries little meaning. The chain carries TRBV7-9 and TRBJ2-3, with 12 bases matching TRBD2. The V gene's germline CDR1 is SEHNR and CDR2 FQNEAQ (reference sequence). V shed 1 base and J 4 bases; nucleotides not matched to a gene: 6. This CDR3 region has 17 residues. The chain's CDR3 is CASSLGLAGGPADTQYF. The CDR3 coding sequence is TGTGCCAGCAGCTTAGGCCTAGCGGGAGGGCCCGCAGATACGCAGTATTTT.

This clonotype was seen many times. This beta chain is a stray read from a library made for alpha chains; its abundance is not meaningful. This sequence joins TRBV12-3 or TRBV12-4 and TRBJ2-5; 8 bases map to TRBD1. This CDR3 has 13 residues. After removal of 6 bases from V and 5 bases from J, the junction contained 5 bases not matched to a gene. CDR3 in DNA: TGTGCCAGCAGGCGATGGACAGGGGAGACCCAGTACTTC. Protein: CASRRWTGETQYF.

This clonotype has a count of ten or more. This beta chain turned up in a library designed for alpha chains; as an off-target read, its abundance says little. The CDR3 DNA follows: TGCGCCAGCAGCTCGTCGGGACTCCTTATTCAGTACTTC. Protein sequence: CASSSSGLLIQYF. The chain is built from TRBV5-1 and TRBJ2-4, with D perhaps TRBD2 (6 bases). The ends were cut back, 3 bases at V and 10 bases at J, with 14 bases in the middle. CDR1 and CDR2 from the germline V gene are SGHRS and YFSETQ. The CDR3 is made up of 13 amino acids.

This clonotype was seen many times. In a library made to pick up alpha chains, this beta chain is a stray read with a size that means little. The chain employs TRBV29-1 and TRBJ2-3, with TRBD2 matching over 14 bases. The CDR3 sequence is 15 residues long. The germline V gene encodes CDR1 SQVTM and CDR2 ANQGSEA. V was pared by 3 bases and J by 5 bases, with 4 bases of the junction left unmatched. The CDR3 region has the DNA TGCAGCGTTGAGGGACTAGCGGGAGAACTAGATACGCAGTATTTT. Translation gives CSVEGLAGELDTQYF.